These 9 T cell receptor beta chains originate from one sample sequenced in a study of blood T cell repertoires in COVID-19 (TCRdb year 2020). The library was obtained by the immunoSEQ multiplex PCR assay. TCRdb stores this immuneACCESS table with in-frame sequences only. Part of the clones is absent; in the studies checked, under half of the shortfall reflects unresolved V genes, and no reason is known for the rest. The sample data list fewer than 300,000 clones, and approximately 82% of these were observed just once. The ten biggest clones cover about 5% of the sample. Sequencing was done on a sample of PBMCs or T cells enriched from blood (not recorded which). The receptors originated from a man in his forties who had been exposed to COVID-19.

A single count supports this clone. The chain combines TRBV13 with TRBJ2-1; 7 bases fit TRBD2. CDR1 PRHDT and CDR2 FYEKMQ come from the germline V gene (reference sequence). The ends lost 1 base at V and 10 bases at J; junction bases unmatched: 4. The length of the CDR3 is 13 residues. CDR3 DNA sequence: TGTGCCAGCAGCTTAGAGTCTAGCGGAGAGCAGTTCTTC. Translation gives CASSLESSGEQFF.

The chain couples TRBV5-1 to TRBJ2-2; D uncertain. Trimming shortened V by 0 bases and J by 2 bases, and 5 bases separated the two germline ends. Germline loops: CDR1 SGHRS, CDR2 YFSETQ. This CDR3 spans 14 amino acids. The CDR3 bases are TGCGCCAGCAGCTTGGGAAGCAACACCGGGGAGCTGTTTTTT. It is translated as CASSLGSNTGELFF.

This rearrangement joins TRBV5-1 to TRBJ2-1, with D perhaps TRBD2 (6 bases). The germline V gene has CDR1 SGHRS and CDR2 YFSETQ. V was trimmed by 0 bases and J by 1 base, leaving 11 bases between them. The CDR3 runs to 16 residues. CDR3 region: CASSLAAGPSYNEQFF. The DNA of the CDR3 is TGCGCCAGCAGCTTGGCCGCGGGGCCTTCCTACAATGAGCAGTTCTTC.

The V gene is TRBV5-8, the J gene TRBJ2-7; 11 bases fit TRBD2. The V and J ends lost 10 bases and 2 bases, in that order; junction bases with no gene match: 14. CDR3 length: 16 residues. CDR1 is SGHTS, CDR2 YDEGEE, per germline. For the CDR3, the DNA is TGTGCCGGGGCAAAATCGGGACTAGCGGTTACCTACGAGCAGTACTTC. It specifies CAGAKSGLAVTYEQYF.

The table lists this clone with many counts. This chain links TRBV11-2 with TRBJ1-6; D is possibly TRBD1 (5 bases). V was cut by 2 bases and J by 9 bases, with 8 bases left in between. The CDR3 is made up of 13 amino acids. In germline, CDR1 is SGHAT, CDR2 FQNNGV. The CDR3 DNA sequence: TGTGCCAGCAGCTTAAATCAGGGTTCACCCCTCCACTTT. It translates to CASSLNQGSPLHF. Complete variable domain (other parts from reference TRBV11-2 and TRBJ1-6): EAGVAQSPRYKIIEKRQSVAFWCNPISGHATLYWYQQILGQGPKLLIQFQNNGVVDDSQLPKDRFSAERLKGVDSTLKIQPAKLEDSAVYLCASSLNQGSPLHFGNGTRLTVT.

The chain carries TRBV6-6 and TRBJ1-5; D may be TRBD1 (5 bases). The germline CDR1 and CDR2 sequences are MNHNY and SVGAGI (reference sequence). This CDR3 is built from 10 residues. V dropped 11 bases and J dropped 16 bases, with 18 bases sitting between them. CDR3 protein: CASAGTLVHF. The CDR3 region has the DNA TGTGCCTCAGCCGGGACTCTCGTACATTTT.

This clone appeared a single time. This CDR3 is CASSFGRGGNEQFF. The CDR3 bases are TGTGCCAGCAGCTTCGGGAGGGGCGGAAATGAGCAGTTCTTC. The genes are TRBV7-2 and TRBJ2-1, with 8 bases fitting TRBD2. Germline V gene sequence: CDR1 SGHTA, CDR2 FQGNSA. The CDR3 length is 14 residues. Trimming took 3 bases from V and 7 from J; bases not matched to a gene: 5.

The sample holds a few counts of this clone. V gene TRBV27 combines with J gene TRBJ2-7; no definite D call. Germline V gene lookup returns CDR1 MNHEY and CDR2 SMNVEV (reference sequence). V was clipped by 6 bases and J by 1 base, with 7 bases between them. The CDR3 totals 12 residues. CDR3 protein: CASSRNSYEQYF. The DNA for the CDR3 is TGTGCCAGCAGCCGTAATTCCTACGAGCAGTACTTC.

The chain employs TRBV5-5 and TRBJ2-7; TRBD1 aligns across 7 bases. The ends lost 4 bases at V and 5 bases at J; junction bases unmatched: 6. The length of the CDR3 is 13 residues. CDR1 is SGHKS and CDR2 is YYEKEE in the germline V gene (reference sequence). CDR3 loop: CASSETGWNEQYF. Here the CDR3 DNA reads TGTGCCAGCAGCGAGACAGGGTGGAACGAGCAGTACTTC.